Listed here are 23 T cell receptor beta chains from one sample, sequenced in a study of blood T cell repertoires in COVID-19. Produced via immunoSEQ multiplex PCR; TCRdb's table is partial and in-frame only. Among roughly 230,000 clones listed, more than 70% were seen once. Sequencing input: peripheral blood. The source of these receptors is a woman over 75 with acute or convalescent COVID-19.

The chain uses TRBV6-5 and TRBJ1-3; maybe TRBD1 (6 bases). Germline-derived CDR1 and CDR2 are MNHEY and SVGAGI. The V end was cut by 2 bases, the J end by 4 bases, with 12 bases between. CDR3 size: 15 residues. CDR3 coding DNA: TGTGCCAGCAGTTACGCAGGGGCGCGAGGAAACACCATATATTTT. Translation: CASSYAGARGNTIYF.

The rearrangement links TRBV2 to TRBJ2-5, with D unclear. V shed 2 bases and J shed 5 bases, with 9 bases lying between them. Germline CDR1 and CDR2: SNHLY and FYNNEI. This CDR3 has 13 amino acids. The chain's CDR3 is CASSELRVETQYF. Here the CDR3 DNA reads TGTGCCAGCAGTGAATTGCGTGTCGAGACCCAGTACTTC.

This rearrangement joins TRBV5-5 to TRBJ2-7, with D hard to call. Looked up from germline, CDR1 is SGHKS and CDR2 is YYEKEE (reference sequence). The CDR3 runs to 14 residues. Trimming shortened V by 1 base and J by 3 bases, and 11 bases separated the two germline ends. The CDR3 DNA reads TGTGCCAGCAGCTTGATAGTTGGTAGCTACGAGCAGTACTTC. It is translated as CASSLIVGSYEQYF.

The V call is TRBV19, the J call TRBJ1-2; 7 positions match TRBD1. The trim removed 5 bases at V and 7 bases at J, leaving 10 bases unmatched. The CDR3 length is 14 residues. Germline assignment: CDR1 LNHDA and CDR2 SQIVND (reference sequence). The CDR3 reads CASSDPRQGFGYTF. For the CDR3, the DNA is TGTGCCAGTAGTGATCCTCGACAGGGTTTTGGCTACACCTTC.

DNA of the CDR3: TGTGCCAGCAGCTTCGGGGGGTCAGTTTCGGCATACGAGCAGTACTTC. This gives the protein CASSFGGSVSAYEQYF. V is TRBV5-8 and J is TRBJ2-7; 7 positions agree with TRBD2. Germline V gene sequence: CDR1 SGHTS, CDR2 YDEGEE. The ends lost 2 bases at V and 4 bases at J; junction bases unmatched: 12. The CDR3 contains 16 residues.

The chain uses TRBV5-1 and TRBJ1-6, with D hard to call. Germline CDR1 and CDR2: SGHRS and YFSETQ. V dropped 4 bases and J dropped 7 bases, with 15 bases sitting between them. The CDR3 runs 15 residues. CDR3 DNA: TGCGCCAGCAGCGTGCTCGAGGCCGGCAATTCACCCCTCCACTTT. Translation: CASSVLEAGNSPLHF.

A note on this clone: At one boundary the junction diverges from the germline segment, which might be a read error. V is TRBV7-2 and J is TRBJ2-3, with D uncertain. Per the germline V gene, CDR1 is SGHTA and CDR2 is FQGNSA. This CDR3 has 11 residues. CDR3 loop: CASSLGQPRSF. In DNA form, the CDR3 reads TGTGCCAGCAGCTTAGGGCAGCCTAGAAGCTTT.

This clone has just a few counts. This CDR3 reads CSASTGARAGNTIYF. The CDR3 region has the DNA TGCAGTGCTAGTACAGGGGCTCGGGCTGGAAACACCATATATTTT. The chain is built from TRBV20-1 and TRBJ1-3; 7 bases align to TRBD1. This CDR3 is built from 15 residues. The V segment lost 3 bases and the J segment 2 bases; nucleotides outside the gene matches: 7. Germline CDR1 DFQATT, CDR2 SNEGSKA (reference sequence).

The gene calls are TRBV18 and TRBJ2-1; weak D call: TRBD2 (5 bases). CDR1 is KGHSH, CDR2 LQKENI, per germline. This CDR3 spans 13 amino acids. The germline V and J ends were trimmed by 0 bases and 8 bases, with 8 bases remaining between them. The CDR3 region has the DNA TGTGCCAGCTCACCACCCGGGGTCGATGAGCAGTTCTTC. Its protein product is CASSPPGVDEQFF.

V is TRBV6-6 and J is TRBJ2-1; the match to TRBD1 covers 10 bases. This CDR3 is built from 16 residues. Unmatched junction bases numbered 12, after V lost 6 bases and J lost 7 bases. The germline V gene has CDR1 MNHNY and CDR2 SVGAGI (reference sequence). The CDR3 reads CASRTRDRGIRNEQFF. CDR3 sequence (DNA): TGTGCCAGCAGGACCAGGGACAGGGGAATACGAAATGAGCAGTTCTTC.

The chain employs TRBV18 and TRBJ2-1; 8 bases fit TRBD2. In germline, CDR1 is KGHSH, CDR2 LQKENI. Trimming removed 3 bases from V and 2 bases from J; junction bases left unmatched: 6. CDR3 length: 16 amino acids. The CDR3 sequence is CASSPSTGGTYNEQFF. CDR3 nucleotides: TGTGCCAGCTCACCCTCCACGGGGGGGACCTACAATGAGCAGTTCTTC.

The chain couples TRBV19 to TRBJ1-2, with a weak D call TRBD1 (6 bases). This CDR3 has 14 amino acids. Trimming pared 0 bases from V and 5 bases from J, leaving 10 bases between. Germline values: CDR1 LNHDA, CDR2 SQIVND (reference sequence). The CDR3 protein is CASSIEAGVYGYTF. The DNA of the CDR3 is TGTGCCAGTAGTATAGAGGCAGGGGTTTATGGCTACACCTTC.

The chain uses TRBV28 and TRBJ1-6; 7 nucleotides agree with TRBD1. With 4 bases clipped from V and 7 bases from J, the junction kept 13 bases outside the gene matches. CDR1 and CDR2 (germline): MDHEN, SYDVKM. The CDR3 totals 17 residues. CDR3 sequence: CASSYLLWDRGNSPLHF. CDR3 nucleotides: TGTGCCAGCAGTTATCTCCTGTGGGACAGAGGCAATTCACCCCTCCACTTT. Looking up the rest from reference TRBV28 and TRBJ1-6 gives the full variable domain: DVKVTQSSRYLVKRTGEKVFLECVQDMDHENMFWYRQDPGLGLRLIYFSYDVKMKEKGDIPEGYSVSREKKERFSLILESASTNQTSMYLCASSYLLWDRGNSPLHFGNGTRLTVT.

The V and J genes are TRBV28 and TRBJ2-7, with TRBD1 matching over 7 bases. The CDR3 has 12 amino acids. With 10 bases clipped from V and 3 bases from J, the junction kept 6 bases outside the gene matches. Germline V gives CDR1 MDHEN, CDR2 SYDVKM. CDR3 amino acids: CATLGQRYEQYF. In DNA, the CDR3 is TGTGCCACCCTGGGACAGCGCTACGAGCAGTACTTC. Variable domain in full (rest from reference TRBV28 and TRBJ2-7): DVKVTQSSRYLVKRTGEKVFLECVQDMDHENMFWYRQDPGLGLRLIYFSYDVKMKEKGDIPEGYSVSREKKERFSLILESASTNQTSMYLCATLGQRYEQYFGPGTRLTVT.

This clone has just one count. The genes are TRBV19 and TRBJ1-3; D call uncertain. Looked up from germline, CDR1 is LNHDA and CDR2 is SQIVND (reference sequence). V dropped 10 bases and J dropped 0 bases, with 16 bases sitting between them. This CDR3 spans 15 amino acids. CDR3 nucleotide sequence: TGTGCCACTTCCTATCAGGCTACCTCTGGAAACACCATATATTTT. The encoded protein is CATSYQATSGNTIYF.

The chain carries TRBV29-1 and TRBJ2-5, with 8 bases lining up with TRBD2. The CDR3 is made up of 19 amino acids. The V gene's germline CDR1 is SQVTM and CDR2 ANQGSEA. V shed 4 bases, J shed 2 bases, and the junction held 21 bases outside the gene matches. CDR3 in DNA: TGCAGCGTTGTATTGGGCGTTCCCCTGGGAGCGGGGGTTCAAGAGACCCAGTACTTC. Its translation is CSVVLGVPLGAGVQETQYF.

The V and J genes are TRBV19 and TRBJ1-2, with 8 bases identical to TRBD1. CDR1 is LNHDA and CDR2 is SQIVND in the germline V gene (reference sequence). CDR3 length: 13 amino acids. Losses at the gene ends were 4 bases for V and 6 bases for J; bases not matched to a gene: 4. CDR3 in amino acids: CASSTDRGHGYTF. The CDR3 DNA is TGTGCCAGTAGTACAGACAGGGGCCATGGCTACACCTTC. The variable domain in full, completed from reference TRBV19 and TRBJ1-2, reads DGGITQSPKYLFRKEGQNVTLSCEQNLNHDAMYWYRQDPGQGLRLIYYSQIVNDFQKGDIAEGYSVSREKKESFPLTVTSAQKNPTAFYLCASSTDRGHGYTFGSGTRLTVV.

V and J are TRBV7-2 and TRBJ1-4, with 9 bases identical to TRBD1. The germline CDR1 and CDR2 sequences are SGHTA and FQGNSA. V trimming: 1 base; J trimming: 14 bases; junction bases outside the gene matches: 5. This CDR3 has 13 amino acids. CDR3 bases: TGTGCCAGCAGCTTAGGAGGGACAGGGTATCTGTTTTTT. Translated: CASSLGGTGYLFF.

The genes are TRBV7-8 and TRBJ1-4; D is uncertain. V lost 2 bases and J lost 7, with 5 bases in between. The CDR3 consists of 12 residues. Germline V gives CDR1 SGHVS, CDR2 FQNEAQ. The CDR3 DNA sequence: TGTGCCAGCAGCTTATTCGGTGAAAAACTGTTTTTT. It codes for CASSLFGEKLFF. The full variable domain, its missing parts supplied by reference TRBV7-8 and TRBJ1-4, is GAGVSQSPRYKVAKRGQDVALRCDPISGHVSLFWYQQALGQGPEFLTYFQNEAQLDKSGLPSDRFFAERPEGSVSTLKIQRTQQEDSAVYLCASSLFGEKLFFGSGTQLSVL.

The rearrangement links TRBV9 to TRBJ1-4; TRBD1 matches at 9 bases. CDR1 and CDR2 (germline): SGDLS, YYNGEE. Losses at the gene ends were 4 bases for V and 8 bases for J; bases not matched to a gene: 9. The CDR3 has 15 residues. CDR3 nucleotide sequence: TGTGCCAGCAGCCCCGGGGGGACAGGGAGCGAAAAACTGTTTTTT. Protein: CASSPGGTGSEKLFF.

CDR3 loop: CASSLGLGNTIYF. For the CDR3, the DNA is TGTGCCAGCAGCCTCGGACTCGGAAACACCATATATTTT. V is TRBV9 and J is TRBJ1-3; D is uncertain. The V gene lost 4 bases and the J gene lost 4 bases, with 9 bases spanning the gap. Germline CDR1 and CDR2: SGDLS and YYNGEE. This CDR3 is 13 amino acids long.

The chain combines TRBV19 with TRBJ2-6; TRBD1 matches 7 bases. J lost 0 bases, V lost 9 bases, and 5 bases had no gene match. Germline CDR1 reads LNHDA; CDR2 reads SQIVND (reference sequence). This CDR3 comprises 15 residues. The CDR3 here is CASRDRDSGANVLTF. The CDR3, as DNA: TGTGCCAGCAGAGACAGGGACTCTGGGGCCAACGTCCTGACTTTC.

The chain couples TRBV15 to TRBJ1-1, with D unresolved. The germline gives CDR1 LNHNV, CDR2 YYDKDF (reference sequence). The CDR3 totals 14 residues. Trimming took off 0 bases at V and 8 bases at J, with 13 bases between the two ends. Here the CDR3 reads CATSRDRTRVEAFF. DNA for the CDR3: TGTGCCACCAGCAGAGATCGTACGAGGGTAGAAGCTTTCTTT. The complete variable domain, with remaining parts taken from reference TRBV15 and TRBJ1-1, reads DAMVIQNPRYQVTQFGKPVTLSCSQTLNHNVMYWYQQKSSQAPKLLFHYYDKDFNNEADTPDNFQSRRPNTSFCFLDIRSPGLGDTAMYLCATSRDRTRVEAFFGQGTRLTVV.